The rows below give T cell receptor beta chains drawn from one sample of a study of blood T cell repertoires in COVID-19. The table came from immunoSEQ multiplex PCR; TCRdb's copy has only in-frame clones and leaves some out. There are some 53,000 clones in the sample; roughly 87% occur only once, and roughly 15% lies in the top ten. Sequences were obtained from peripheral blood. These receptor sequences come from a human donor with active COVID-19. The donor label of this sample is uncertain. Both conserved end residues are part of each CDR3. Each record gives: clone size, D gene, V gene, J gene, CDR3 DNA, CDR3 protein. D genes are given only for firm matches. Clone size appears in some rows only: once, few, many, or a class for an expanded clone.

.	TRBD1	TRBV7-9	TRBJ2-3	TGTGCCAGCAGCTCGACAGGGGGGAGCACAGATACGCAGTATTTT	CASSSTGGSTDTQYF
.	.	TRBV7-3	TRBJ2-3	TGTGCCAGCAGCTTAGACAGATCACACACAGATACGCAGTATTTT	CASSLDRSHTDTQYF
.	TRBD1	TRBV6-5	TRBJ1-5	TGTGCCAGCAGACGACAGGGAAATAGCAATCAGCCCCAGCATTTT	CASRRQGNSNQPQHF
once	TRBD1	TRBV2	TRBJ2-7	TGTGCCAGCTCGGGACAGGGGATCTACGAGCAGTACTTC	CASSGQGIYEQYF
.	TRBD2	TRBV7-7	TRBJ2-5	TGTGCTAGCAGCTTAGCGGGGGGGCAAGAGACCCAGTACTTC	CASSLAGGQETQYF
once	.	TRBV18	TRBJ1-1	TGTGCCAGCTCACTTATGGACAGTCCTGAAGCTTTCTTT	CASSLMDSPEAFF
once	TRBD2	TRBV27	TRBJ2-5	TGTGCCAGCATTCCCCGCTCGGGGGGGGCGGTCGAGACCCAGTACTTC	CASIPRSGGAVETQYF
.	TRBD1	TRBV14	TRBJ1-1	TGTGCCAGCAGTCGGGACAGGTCGCCGGTTAACACTGAAGCTTTCTTT	CASSRDRSPVNTEAFF
.	TRBD1	TRBV7-2	TRBJ2-5	TGTGCCAGCAGCTTAGCCGGGACAGCTGGGACCCAGTACTTC	CASSLAGTAGTQYF
.	.	TRBV4-3	TRBJ2-7	TGCGCCAGCAGCCAAGAGTTGCTAGCGCTCGAGCAGTACTTC	CASSQELLALEQYF
.	.	TRBV19	TRBJ2-7	TGTGCCAGTAGTATCGGTTGGGCTTACGAGCAGTACTTC	CASSIGWAYEQYF
.	.	TRBV4-2	TRBJ1-2	TGTGCCAGCAGCCAAGATCTTTCAGGGAACTATGGCTACACCTTC	CASSQDLSGNYGYTF
.	TRBD2	TRBV7-2	TRBJ2-7	TGTGCCAGCAAAACTAGCGGGGTTGTCGACGAGCAGTACTTC	CASKTSGVVDEQYF
few	TRBD1	TRBV2	TRBJ1-6	TGTGCCAGCAGTGAAGAACAGGGGGCGAGATCACCCCTCCACTTT	CASSEEQGARSPLHF
.	.	TRBV6-5	TRBJ2-7	TGTGCCAGCAGCCGAACGGTCTACGAGCAGTACTTC	CASSRTVYEQYF
.	.	TRBV29-1	TRBJ2-7	TGCAGCGTCGAGGGATACTCCTACGAGCAGTACTTC	CSVEGYSYEQYF
.	TRBD1	TRBV9	TRBJ2-2	TGTGCCAGCAACGGACAGGCTGTTTTTACGAACACCGGGGAGCTGTTTTTT	CASNGQAVFTNTGELFF
.	.	TRBV6-5	TRBJ1-2	TGTGCCAGCACACCTAAACGGTGGTCTTCTGGCTACACCTTC	CASTPKRWSSGYTF
.	.	TRBV19	TRBJ2-3	TGTGCCAGTAGTATTGACAGACCCACAGATACGCAGTATTTT	CASSIDRPTDTQYF
.	.	TRBV2	TRBJ1-6	TGTGCCAGCAGAAGTTGGAGCTCCTATAATTCACCCCTCCACTTT	CASRSWSSYNSPLHF
.	TRBD1	TRBV9	TRBJ2-5	TGTGCCAGCAGTCGTGACAGGGGGCAGGAGACCCAGTACTTC	CASSRDRGQETQYF
few	.	TRBV4-1	TRBJ2-7	TGCGCCAGCAGCCCCGCCGACAGGAGCTCCTACGAGCAGTACTTC	CASSPADRSSYEQYF
.	.	TRBV7-9	TRBJ2-3	TGTGCCAGCAGCCGACTATTTATACCTAGCACAGATACGCAGTATTTT	CASSRLFIPSTDTQYF
many	TRBD2	TRBV5-1	TRBJ2-7	TGCGCCAGCAGCCCGAGAGCGGGGGACACGTCGGGCGAGCAGTACTTC	CASSPRAGDTSGEQYF
.	.	TRBV18	TRBJ1-4	TGTGCCAGCTCAGCTAGGACAGCCAAACTCACTAATGAAAAACTGTTTTTT	CASSARTAKLTNEKLFF
.	.	TRBV19	TRBJ1-4	TGTGCCAGTAGTATGTCGTGGGGTCAGGGAAAACTGTTTTTT	CASSMSWGQGKLFF
.	.	TRBV28	TRBJ1-6	TGTGCCAGCAGCCCGGTTGCGCGCAATTCACCCCTCCACTTT	CASSPVARNSPLHF
.	TRBD1	TRBV11-2	TRBJ2-5	TGTGCCAGCAGCTTAACATCAGGGACAGGGGTAGAGACCCAGTACTTC	CASSLTSGTGVETQYF
.	.	TRBV9	TRBJ2-5	TGTGCCAGCAGCGTAGGGGGCCAGGAGGGTGAGACCCAGTACTTC	CASSVGGQEGETQYF
.	.	TRBV2	TRBJ1-1	TGTGCCAGCAAGGAGGGGGGGGCCACTGAAGCTTTCTTT	CASKEGGATEAFF
.	.	TRBV29-1	TRBJ1-1	TGCAGCGTTGAAGGCATTACCGGGATGAACACTGAAGCTTTCTTT	CSVEGITGMNTEAFF
.	.	TRBV6-5	TRBJ1-2	TGTGCCAGCAGTCGGGACACTCGGCTCCCCTATGGCTACACCTTC	CASSRDTRLPYGYTF
.	.	TRBV4-2	TRBJ2-1	TGTGCCAGCAGCCGTCGGGAGGAGCAGTTCTTC	CASSRREEQFF
.	.	TRBV3-1/TRBV3-2	TRBJ1-3	TGTGCCAGCAGCCCCCTCGACAGACGGGGAAACACCATATATTTT	CASSPLDRRGNTIYF
.	.	TRBV2	TRBJ2-7	TGTGCCAGCAAAGGGAGTATCGGCGAGCAGTACTTC	CASKGSIGEQYF
once	.	TRBV29-1	TRBJ1-2	TGCAGCGTTGAAATCCAGGGTGGAAACTATGGCTACACCTTC	CSVEIQGGNYGYTF
.	TRBD1	TRBV10-3	TRBJ1-2	TGTGCCATCAGTGATCCGACAGGGGGCATCCGGATAAACTATGGCTACACCTTC	CAISDPTGGIRINYGYTF
.	.	TRBV7-3	TRBJ2-1	TGTGCCAGCAGCTTAGGAGTTTCCTCCTACAATGAGCAGTTCTTC	CASSLGVSSYNEQFF
.	TRBD1	TRBV2	TRBJ1-5	TGTGCCAGCAGTGCCCAAACAGGGGAAGAGCCCCAGCATTTT	CASSAQTGEEPQHF
.	TRBD1	TRBV6-4	TRBJ2-5	TGTGCCACGTCGTCCCGGGACAGGGCCAGTGGAGAGACCCAGTACTTC	CATSSRDRASGETQYF
.	.	TRBV19	TRBJ1-6	TGTGCCAGTACGGGCAGGGATTTCTATAATTCACCCCTCCACTTT	CASTGRDFYNSPLHF
.	.	TRBV21-1	TRBJ1-6	TGTGCCAGCAGCAAAGTGGAGGATTTCGATTCACCCCTCCACTTT	CASSKVEDFDSPLHF
.	TRBD1	TRBV4-3	TRBJ1-2	TGCGCCAGCAGCCAAGGGACAGGGATAAACTATGGCTACACCTTC	CASSQGTGINYGYTF
.	.	TRBV19	TRBJ1-1	TGTGCCAGTAGTATCTCTGGAGGCGGGAACACTGAAGCTTTCTTT	CASSISGGGNTEAFF
.	.	TRBV5-6	TRBJ2-7	TGTGCCAGCAGCTTGGGGACCCCTGGGGGGGAGCAGTACTTC	CASSLGTPGGEQYF
.	.	TRBV7-3	TRBJ2-3	TGTGCCAGCAGCTCCGACATTAACACAGATACGCAGTATTTT	CASSSDINTDTQYF
.	TRBD2	TRBV29-1	TRBJ2-3	TGCAGCGTTGTAACTAGCGGGGGGGCTAGCACAGATACGCAGTATTTT	CSVVTSGGASTDTQYF
.	.	TRBV6-2/TRBV6-3	TRBJ2-2	TGTGCCAGCAGTTACTCGATAGGAAAGGTCCCACTAACCACCGGGGAGCTGTTTTTT	CASSYSIGKVPLTTGELFF
.	TRBD1	TRBV4-2	TRBJ2-5	TGTGCCAGCGGTCGGACAGGTGCAGAAGAGACCCAGTACTTC	CASGRTGAEETQYF
.	TRBD2	TRBV7-2	TRBJ2-5	TGTGCCAGCAGCCCCGGGGGGGGTCCCGAGACCCAGTACTTC	CASSPGGGPETQYF